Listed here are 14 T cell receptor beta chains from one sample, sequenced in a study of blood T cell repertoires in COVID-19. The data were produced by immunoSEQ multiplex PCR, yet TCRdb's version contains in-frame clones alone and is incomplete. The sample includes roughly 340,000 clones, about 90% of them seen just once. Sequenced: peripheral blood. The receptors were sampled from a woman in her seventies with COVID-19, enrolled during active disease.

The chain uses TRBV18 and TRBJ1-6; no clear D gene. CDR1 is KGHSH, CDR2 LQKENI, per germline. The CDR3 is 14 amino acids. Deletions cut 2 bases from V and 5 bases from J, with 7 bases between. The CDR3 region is CASSPGSDNSPLHF. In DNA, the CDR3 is TGTGCCAGCTCACCAGGGAGCGATAATTCACCCCTCCACTTT.

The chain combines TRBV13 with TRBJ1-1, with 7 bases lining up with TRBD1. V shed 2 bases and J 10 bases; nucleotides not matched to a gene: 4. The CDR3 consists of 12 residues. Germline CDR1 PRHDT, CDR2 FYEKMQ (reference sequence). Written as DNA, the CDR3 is TGTGCCAGCAGCTTAAGGCAGGGGGTAGCTTTCTTT. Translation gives CASSLRQGVAFF.

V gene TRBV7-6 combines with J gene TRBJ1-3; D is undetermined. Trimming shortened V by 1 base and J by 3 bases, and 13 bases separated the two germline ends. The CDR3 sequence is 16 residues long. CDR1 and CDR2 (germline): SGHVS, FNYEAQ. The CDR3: CASSLGWAGGGNTIYF. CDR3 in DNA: TGTGCCAGCAGCTTAGGTTGGGCAGGAGGTGGAAACACCATATATTTT.

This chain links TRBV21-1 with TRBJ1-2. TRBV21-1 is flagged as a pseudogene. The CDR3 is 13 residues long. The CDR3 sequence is CASARGVVYGYTF. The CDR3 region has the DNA TGTGCCAGCGCGCGGGGAGTGGTCTATGGCTACACCTTC.

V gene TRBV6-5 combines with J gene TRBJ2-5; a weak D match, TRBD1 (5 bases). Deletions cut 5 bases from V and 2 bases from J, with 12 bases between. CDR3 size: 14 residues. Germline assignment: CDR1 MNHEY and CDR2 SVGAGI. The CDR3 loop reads CASSRQIKQETQYF. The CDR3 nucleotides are TGTGCCAGCAGTAGACAGATAAAACAAGAGACCCAGTACTTC.

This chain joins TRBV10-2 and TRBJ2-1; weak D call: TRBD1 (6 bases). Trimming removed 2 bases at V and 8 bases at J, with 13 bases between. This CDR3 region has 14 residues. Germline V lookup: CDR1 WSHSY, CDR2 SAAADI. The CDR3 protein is CASSEPGGGDEQFF. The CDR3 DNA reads TGCGCCAGCAGTGAGCCAGGTGGGGGCGATGAGCAGTTCTTC.

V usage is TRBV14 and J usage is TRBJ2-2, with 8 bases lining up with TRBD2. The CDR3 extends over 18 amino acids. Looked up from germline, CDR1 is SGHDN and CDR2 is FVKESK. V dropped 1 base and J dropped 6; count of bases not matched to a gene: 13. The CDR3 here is CASSQVVGRGGRAGELFF. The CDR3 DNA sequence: TGTGCCAGCAGCCAAGTCGTTGGCCGGGGGGGCCGTGCCGGGGAGCTGTTTTTT.

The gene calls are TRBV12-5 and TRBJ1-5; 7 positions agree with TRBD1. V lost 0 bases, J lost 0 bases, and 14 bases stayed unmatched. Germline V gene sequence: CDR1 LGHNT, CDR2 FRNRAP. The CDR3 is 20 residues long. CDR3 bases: TGTGCTAGTGGTTTGGTACTCGGCGGGGACAGTAGTTATAGCAATCAGCCCCAGCATTTT. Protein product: CASGLVLGGDSSYSNQPQHF.

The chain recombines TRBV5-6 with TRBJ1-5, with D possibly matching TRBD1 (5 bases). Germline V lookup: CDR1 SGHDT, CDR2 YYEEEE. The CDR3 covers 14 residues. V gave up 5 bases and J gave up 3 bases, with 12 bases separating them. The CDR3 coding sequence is TGTGCCAGCAGGCGGCCGGGGGTCAATCAGCCCCAGCATTTT. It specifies CASRRPGVNQPQHF.

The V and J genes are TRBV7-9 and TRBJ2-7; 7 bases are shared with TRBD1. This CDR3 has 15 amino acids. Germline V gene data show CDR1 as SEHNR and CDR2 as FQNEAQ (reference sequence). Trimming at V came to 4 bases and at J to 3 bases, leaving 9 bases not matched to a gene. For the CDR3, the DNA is TGTGCCAGCAGCTCCGAGGGGACAGAGTACTACGAGCAGTACTTC. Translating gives CASSSEGTEYYEQYF.

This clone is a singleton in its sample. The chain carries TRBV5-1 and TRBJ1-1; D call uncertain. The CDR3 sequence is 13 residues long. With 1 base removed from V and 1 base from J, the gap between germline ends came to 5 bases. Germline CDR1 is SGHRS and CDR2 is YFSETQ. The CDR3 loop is CASSLWQNTEAFF. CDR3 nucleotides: TGCGCCAGCAGCTTGTGGCAGAACACTGAAGCTTTCTTT.

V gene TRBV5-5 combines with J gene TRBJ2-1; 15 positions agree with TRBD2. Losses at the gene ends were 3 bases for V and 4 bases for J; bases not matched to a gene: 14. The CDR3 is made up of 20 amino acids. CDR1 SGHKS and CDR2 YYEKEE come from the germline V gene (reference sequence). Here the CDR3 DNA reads TGTGCCAGCAGCTCCCCCGGGACTAGCGGGGGGCCGTCTTTATACAATGAGCAGTTCTTC. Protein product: CASSSPGTSGGPSLYNEQFF.

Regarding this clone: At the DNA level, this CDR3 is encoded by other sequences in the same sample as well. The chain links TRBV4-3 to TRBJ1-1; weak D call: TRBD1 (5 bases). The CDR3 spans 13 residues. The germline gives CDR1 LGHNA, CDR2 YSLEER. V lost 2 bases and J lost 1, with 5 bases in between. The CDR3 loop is CASSQTGNTEAFF. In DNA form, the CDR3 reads TGCGCCAGCAGCCAAACAGGGAACACTGAAGCTTTCTTT.

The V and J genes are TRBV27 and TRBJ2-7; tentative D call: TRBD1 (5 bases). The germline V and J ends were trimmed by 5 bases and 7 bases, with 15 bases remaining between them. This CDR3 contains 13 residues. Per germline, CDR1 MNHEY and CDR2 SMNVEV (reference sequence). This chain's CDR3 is CASSPTTVGEQYF. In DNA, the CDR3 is TGTGCCAGCAGTCCCACGACAGTGGGGGAGCAGTACTTC.